The clone carrying this TCR beta chain has a handful of counts. 13 Jbeta primers and 60 Vbeta primers were used for the PCR. Sequencing used immunoSEQ multiplex PCR; TCRdb keeps in-frame clones, though not all of them. This sample has more than 150,000 clones, with under 80% found just once. This record belongs to a study of cytomegalovirus exposure and HLA in healthy donors. Study information: Genotyping of some 390 donors showed that roughly 83% belonged to the Caucasian-associated ancestry cluster.

Material: PBMCs. This sequence originates from a woman aged 25 to 45 in good health and CMV-seropositive.

CDR3 protein: CASSQDREEKLFF. The CDR3 DNA is TGCGCCAGCAGCCAGGACAGGGAGGAAAAACTGTTTTTT. The rearrangement uses TRBV5-1 and TRBJ1-4; TRBD1 matches 8 bases. CDR3 length: 13 residues. Trimming removed 4 bases from V and 8 bases from J; junction bases left unmatched: 4. Germline-derived CDR1 and CDR2 are SGHRS and YFSETQ.